The clone carrying this TCR beta chain was observed many times. The ends lost 5 bases at V and 3 bases at J; junction bases unmatched: 6. This CDR3 is built from 14 residues. Each CDR3 protein gets one entry after TCRdb re-called the RT-PCR reads with MiXCR. The table lists almost 700,000 distinct CDR3 sequences, approximately 15% of them singletons. The sample consisted of memory CD4+ T cells from blood. The source of this sequence is a female donor in good health, serving as a healthy control. The rearrangement links TRBV12-3 or TRBV12-4 to TRBJ2-7; 8 bases are a match to TRBD1. As DNA, the CDR3 is TGTGCCAGCAGTCCACGGGACAGGATCTACGAGCAGTACTTC. Translation: CASSPRDRIYEQYF.